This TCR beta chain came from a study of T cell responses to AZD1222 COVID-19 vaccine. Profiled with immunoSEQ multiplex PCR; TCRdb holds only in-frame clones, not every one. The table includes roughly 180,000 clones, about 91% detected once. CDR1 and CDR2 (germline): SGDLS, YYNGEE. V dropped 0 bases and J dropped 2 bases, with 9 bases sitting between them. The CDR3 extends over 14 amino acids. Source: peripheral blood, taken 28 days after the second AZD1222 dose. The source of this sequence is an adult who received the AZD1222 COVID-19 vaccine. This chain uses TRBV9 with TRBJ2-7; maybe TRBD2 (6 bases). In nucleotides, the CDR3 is TGTGCCAGCAGCGTAGCGGAGGGGACCTACGAGCAGTACTTC. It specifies CASSVAEGTYEQYF. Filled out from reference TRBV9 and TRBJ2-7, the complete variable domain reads DSGVTQTPKHLITATGQRVTLRCSPRSGDLSVYWYQQSLDQGLQFLIQYYNGEERAKGNILERFSAQQFPDLHSELNLSSLELGDSALYFCASSVAEGTYEQYFGPGTRLTVT.